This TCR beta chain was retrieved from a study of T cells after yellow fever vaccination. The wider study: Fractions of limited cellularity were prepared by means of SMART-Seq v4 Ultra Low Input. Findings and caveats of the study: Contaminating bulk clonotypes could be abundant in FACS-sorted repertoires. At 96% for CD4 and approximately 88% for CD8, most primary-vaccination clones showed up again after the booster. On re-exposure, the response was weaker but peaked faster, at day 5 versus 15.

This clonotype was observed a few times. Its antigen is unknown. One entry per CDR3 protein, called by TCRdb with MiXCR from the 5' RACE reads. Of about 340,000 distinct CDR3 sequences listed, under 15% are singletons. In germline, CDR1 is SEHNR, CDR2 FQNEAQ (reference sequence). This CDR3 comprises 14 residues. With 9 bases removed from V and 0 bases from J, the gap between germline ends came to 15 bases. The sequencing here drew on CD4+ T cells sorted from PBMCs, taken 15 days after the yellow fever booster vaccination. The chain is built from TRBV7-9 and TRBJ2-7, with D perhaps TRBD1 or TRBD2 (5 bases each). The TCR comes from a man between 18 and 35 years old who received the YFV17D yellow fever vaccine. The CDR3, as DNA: TGTGCCAGTAGGGACGGACGGAACTCCTACGAGCAGTACTTC. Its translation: CASRDGRNSYEQYF. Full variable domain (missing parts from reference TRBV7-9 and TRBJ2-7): DTGVSQNPRHKITKRGQNVTFRCDPISEHNRLYWYRQTLGQGPEFLTYFQNEAQLEKSRLLSDRFSAERPKGSFSTLEIQRTEQGDSAMYLCASRDGRNSYEQYFGPGTRLTVT.